This T cell receptor (beta chain) was obtained from a study of shared clonotypes between healthy human individuals. As for the study in general: For every donor, three CD4 naive, three CD4 memory, two CD8 naive and one CD8 memory plates were used. Study observations and caveats: Sorted-subset sequencing was shown by rarefaction to be incomplete despite large depth. Generally, naive subsets (rather than memory subsets) showed larger estimated richness.

Germline values: CDR1 ENHRY, CDR2 SYGVKD. The CDR3 length is 17 residues. V was trimmed by 0 bases and J by 5 bases, leaving 17 bases between them. Notes on this clone: Its antigen is currently unknown.

Using 200 ng DNA, approximately 30,000 T cell genomes, the sorted-subset replicate PCRs were run. The method was immunoSEQ multiplex PCR; TCRdb's version includes in-frame clones alone and lacks a portion of them. Of millions of clones listed, 90% to 95% were seen once; the top ten hold 0.13%. The chain couples TRBV10-3 to TRBJ1-5, with D maybe TRBD1 (6 bases). This clonotype was obtained from a young man in good health. Sequencing used naive CD4+ T cells sorted from blood. Subset of the sample: CD45RA+ positively selected. The CDR3 here is CAISESFTGSIDQPQHF. The CDR3 bases are TGTGCCATCAGTGAGTCGTTTACAGGGTCGATCGATCAGCCCCAGCATTTT.